This TCR beta chain stems from a study of blood T cells in healthy people across ages. Primed by a sample-barcoded 5' primer and a J-beta primer mix, a second PCR proceeded for about 6 to 12 cycles. MiXCR, applied by TCRdb to the 5' RACE reads, yields one record per CDR3 protein. The sample has roughly 1,800,000 distinct CDR3 sequences; around 50% are singletons. General study results and limits: Unsorted PBMC input precluded a conclusive naive versus antigen-experienced comparison. TCR beta diversity was tightly associated with the proportion of naive T cells.

Regarding this clonotype: What it recognizes is unknown.

CDR1 DFQATT and CDR2 SNEGSKA come from the germline V gene (reference sequence). After removal of 0 bases from V and 5 bases from J, the junction contained 6 bases not matched to a gene. The CDR3 has 14 residues. The origin of this receptor is a woman aged 40 to 50 in good health. The V and J genes are TRBV20-1 and TRBJ2-5, with 7 bases lining up with TRBD1. Sequenced input: blood. CDR3 region: CSARDRDRAETQYF. For the CDR3, the DNA is TGCAGTGCTAGAGATCGTGACAGGGCTGAGACCCAGTACTTC.